A single TCR beta chain is shown here with its context. These data are taken from a study of technical replicates of blood from four donors. CDR1 is SGHRS and CDR2 is YFSETQ in the germline V gene. Trimming cost V 0 bases and J 4 bases, with 8 bases left between them. CDR3 length: 15 amino acids. Profiled with immunoSEQ multiplex PCR; TCRdb holds only in-frame clones, not every one. The table has about 94,000 clones, roughly 95% seen once. This TCR came from a human donor in good health. Source material: T cells isolated from PBMCs. The genes are TRBV5-1 and TRBJ2-6, with D possibly being TRBD1 (5 bases). CDR3 coding DNA: TGCGCCAGCAGCTTGGGACAGCCCGGGGCCAACGTCCTGACTTTC. It codes for CASSLGQPGANVLTF.